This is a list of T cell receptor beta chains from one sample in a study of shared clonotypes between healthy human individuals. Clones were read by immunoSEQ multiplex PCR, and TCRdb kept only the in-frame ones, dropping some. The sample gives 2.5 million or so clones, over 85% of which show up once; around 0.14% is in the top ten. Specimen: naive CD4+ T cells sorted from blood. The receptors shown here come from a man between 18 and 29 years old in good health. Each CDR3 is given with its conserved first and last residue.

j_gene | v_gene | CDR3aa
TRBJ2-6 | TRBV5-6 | CASSLRDRGVAGANVLTF
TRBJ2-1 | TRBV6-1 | CASTGLALYNEQFF
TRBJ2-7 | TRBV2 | CASRPSLLRKQYF
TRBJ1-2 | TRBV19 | CASSIVLSGSYGYTF
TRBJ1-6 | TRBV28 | CASRTPQGVSSPLHF
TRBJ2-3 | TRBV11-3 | CASSHYLAGGGTDTQYF
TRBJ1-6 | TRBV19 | CASPRSASSYNSPLHF
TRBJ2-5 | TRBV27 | CASSLRASLETQYF
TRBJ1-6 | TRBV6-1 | CASSGARQGANSPLHF
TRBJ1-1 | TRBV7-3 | CASSQGYTNTEAFF
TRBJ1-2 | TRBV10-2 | CASSESALRYGYTF
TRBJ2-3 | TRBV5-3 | CASPALAGLPDTQYF
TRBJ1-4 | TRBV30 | CAWSVMVNEKLFF
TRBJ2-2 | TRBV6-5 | CASSLARLTGELFF
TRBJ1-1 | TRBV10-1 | CASSESVNTEAFF
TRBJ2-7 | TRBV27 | CASSGLAGGSYEQYF
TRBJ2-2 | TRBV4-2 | CASSQEDRVSMSGELFF
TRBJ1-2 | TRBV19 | CASSIPATNYGYTF
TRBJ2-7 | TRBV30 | CAWSAGAGVYEQYF
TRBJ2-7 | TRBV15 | CATSGGDPLIYEQYF
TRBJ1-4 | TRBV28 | CASSLPQSTNEKLFF
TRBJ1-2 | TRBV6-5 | CASSSDSFDGYTF
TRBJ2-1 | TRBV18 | CASSPPGTTYNEQFF
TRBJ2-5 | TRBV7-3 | CASSLTGQGMGETQYF
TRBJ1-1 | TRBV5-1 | CASSLVGGGNTEAFF
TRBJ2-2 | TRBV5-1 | CASSHDSGGPTGELFF
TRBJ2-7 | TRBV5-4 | CASRPGGKGGEQYF
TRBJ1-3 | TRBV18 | CASSPEGQGSSGNTIYF
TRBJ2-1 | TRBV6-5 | CASSWGLAERDEQFF
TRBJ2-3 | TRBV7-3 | CASSLTLNPSWDTQYF
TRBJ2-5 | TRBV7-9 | CASSLGISGTGEETQYF
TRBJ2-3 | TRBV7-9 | CASSSGTDTQYF
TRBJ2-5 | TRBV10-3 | CAISGGQGSETQYF
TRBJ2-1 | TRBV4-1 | CASSQATIYNEQFF
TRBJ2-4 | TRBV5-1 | CASSLTGDDIQYF
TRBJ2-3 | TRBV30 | CAWSVVAGGGDTQYF
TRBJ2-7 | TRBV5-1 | CASSLGFEQYF
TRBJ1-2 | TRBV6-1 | CASGEGKLGYTF
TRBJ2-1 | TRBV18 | CASSPGEDNEQFF
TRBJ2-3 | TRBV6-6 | CASSHQRGSTDTQYF
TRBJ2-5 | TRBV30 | CAWASGTQETQYF
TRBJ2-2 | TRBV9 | CASSVMTVASGELFF
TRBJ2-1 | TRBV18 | CASSPPTSGGEQFF
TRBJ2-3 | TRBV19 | CASSTPGSGRALDTQYF
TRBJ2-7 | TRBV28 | CASSASGRAYEQYF
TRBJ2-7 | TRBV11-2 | CASSPRVASGTGGEQYF
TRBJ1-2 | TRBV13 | CASYYQGAWGYTF
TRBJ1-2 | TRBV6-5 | CASSYGRGNYGYTF